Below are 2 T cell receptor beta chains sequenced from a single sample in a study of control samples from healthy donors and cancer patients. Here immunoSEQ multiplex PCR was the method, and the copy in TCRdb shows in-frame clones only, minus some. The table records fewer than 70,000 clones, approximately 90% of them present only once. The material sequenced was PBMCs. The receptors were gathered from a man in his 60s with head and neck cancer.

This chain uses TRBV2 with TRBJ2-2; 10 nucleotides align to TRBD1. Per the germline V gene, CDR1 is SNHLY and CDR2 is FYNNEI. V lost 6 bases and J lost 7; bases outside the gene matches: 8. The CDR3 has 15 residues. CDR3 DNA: TGTGCCAGCAGAGCCGGGACAGGGGCTTTCGGGGAGCTGTTTTTT. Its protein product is CASRAGTGAFGELFF.

The CDR3: CASRRGQHNQPQHF. The CDR3 DNA is TGTGCCAGTAGGCGGGGACAGCACAATCAGCCCCAGCATTTT. V is TRBV19 and J is TRBJ1-5, with 7 positions matching TRBD1. V lost 6 bases, J lost 3 bases, and 5 bases stayed unmatched. The CDR3 runs to 14 residues. The germline gives CDR1 LNHDA, CDR2 SQIVND (reference sequence).